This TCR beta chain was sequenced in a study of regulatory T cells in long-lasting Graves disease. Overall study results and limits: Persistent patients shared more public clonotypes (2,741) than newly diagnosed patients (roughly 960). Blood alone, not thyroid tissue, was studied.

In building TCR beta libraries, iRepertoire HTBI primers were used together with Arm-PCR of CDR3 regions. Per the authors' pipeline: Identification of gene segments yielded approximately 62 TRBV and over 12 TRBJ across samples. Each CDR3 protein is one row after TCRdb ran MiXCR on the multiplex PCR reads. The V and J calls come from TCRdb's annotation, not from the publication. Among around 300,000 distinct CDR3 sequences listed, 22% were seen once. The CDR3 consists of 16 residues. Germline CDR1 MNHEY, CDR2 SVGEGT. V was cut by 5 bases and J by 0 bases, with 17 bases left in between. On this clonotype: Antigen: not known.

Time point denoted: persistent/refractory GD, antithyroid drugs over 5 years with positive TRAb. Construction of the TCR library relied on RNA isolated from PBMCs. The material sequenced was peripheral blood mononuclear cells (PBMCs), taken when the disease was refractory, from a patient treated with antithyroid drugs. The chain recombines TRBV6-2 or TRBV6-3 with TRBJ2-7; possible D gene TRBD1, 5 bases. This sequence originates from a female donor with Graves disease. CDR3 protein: CASSLETVESSYEQYF. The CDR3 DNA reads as TGTGCCAGCAGTCTCGAGACAGTCGAAAGCTCCTACGAGCAGTACTTC.